This T cell receptor (beta chain) was identified in a study of cytomegalovirus exposure and HLA in healthy donors. The PCR ran on 60 Vbeta and 13 Jbeta primers. Profiling relied on immunoSEQ multiplex PCR, and the TCRdb table lists in-frame clones only, not all of them. This repertoire includes under 95,000 clones. Turning to this clone: Other DNA sequences within the sample encode an identical CDR3.

The germline gives CDR1 SGHRS, CDR2 YFSETQ. The CDR3 extends over 14 amino acids. V lost 4 bases and J 1 base, leaving 8 bases between the germline ends. Source material: PBMCs. The TCR sequence derives from a man aged 45-65 years in good health and CMV-seronegative. The genes are TRBV5-1 and TRBJ2-2, with D possibly TRBD1 on 5 matching bases. CDR3 protein: CASSLGQNTGELFF. CDR3 bases: TGCGCCAGCAGCCTCGGACAGAACACCGGGGAGCTGTTTTTT.